The 8 T cell receptor beta chains listed next were all sequenced from one sample in a study of T cells after yellow fever vaccination. TCRdb itself ran the 5' RACE reads through MiXCR, one entry per CDR3 protein. The data contain fewer than 450,000 distinct CDR3 sequences, around 8.1% of them seen just once; the ten biggest clones take up approximately 15%. This sample comprised PBMCs, obtained about 41 days after the first yellow fever vaccination. The receptors here all came from a man between 18 and 29 years old who received the YFV17D yellow fever vaccine.

This clonotype was picked up a small number of times. CDR3 in amino acids: CASSQVKVVGGTDTQYF. CDR3 sequence (DNA): TGCGCCAGCAGCCAAGTTAAGGTAGTGGGTGGCACAGATACGCAGTATTTT. V gene TRBV4-3 combines with J gene TRBJ2-3; no clear D gene. This CDR3 is built from 17 residues. V was clipped by 1 base and J by 1 base, with 15 bases between them. Germline V lookup: CDR1 LGHNA, CDR2 YSLEER.

The table lists this clonotype with a few counts. The chain uses TRBV20-1 and TRBJ2-7; TRBD2 matches at 11 bases. Germline CDR1 DFQATT, CDR2 SNEGSKA (reference sequence). The CDR3 is 18 residues long. V was clipped by 3 bases and J by 0 bases; unmatched bases: 13. In DNA form, the CDR3 reads TGCAGTGCTAGGAGTTCGCAGTCTAGCGGGGGGTCCTCCTACGAGCAGTACTTC. It translates to CSARSSQSSGGSSYEQYF.

The CDR3 loop is CASSLQGGGASGELFF. CDR3 nucleotides: TGTGCCAGCAGCTTACAAGGCGGGGGGGCATCCGGGGAGCTGTTTTTT. The J gene is TRBJ2-2, the V gene TRBV7-8, with 9 nucleotides matching TRBD2. Germline CDR1 SGHVS, CDR2 FQNEAQ. This CDR3 is 16 amino acids long. Unmatched junction bases numbered 7, after V lost 2 bases and J lost 6 bases.

The V gene is TRBV27, the J gene TRBJ1-2; 7 bases are a match to TRBD1. The length of the CDR3 is 15 residues. Looked up from germline, CDR1 is MNHEY and CDR2 is SMNVEV (reference sequence). V was clipped by 3 bases and J by 2 bases; unmatched bases: 6. DNA for the CDR3: TGTGCCAGCAGTTTCTCCGGGACAGCAAACTATGGCTACACCTTC. Translated, it gives CASSFSGTANYGYTF.

This clonotype was counted many times. This sequence joins TRBV4-3 and TRBJ1-1; a weak D match, TRBD1 (6 bases). The length of the CDR3 is 14 residues. Trimming stripped 4 bases from V and 7 bases from J, with 16 bases between. Looked up from germline, CDR1 is LGHNA and CDR2 is YSLEER. CDR3 DNA: TGCGCCAGCAGCCGAGTTGAACAGGGTAATGAAGCTTTCTTT. It yields the protein CASSRVEQGNEAFF.

This rearrangement joins TRBV7-9 to TRBJ1-2; possibly TRBD1 for D (6 bases). Trimming pared 3 bases from V and 7 bases from J, leaving 12 bases between. This CDR3 is built from 13 residues. Germline CDR1 and CDR2: SEHNR and FQNEAQ (reference sequence). DNA for the CDR3: TGTGCCAGCAGCTTGGGCGGGGGCGGTGGCTACACCTTC. Translation: CASSLGGGGGYTF.

The V and J genes are TRBV27 and TRBJ2-1, with D hard to call. CDR1 and CDR2 from the germline V gene are MNHEY and SMNVEV (reference sequence). The CDR3 runs to 13 residues. The CDR3, as DNA: TGTACTACGGTGACTCAACCCACCAATGAGCAGTTCTTC. As protein: CTTVTQPTNEQFF.

This chain uses TRBV27 with TRBJ2-1, with D unclear. Germline loops: CDR1 MNHEY, CDR2 SMNVEV (reference sequence). This CDR3 spans 13 amino acids. V lost 3 bases, J lost 7 bases, and 10 bases lay in between. CDR3 DNA sequence: TGTGCCAGCAGTTTGTCAGTATCAAATGAGCAGTTCTTC. Translated: CASSLSVSNEQFF.